The T cell receptor (beta chain) under discussion was sequenced for a study of cytomegalovirus exposure and HLA in healthy donors. Findings and caveats of the study: The study listed some 160 cytomegalovirus-associated TCR beta chains.

Only in-frame clones appear in the TCRdb table, and some are missing; sequencing was by immunoSEQ multiplex PCR. The sample consists of around 190,000 clones, around nine tenths of them appearing once. The CDR3 totals 15 residues. Trimming cost V 4 bases and J 7 bases, with 20 bases left between them. The germline V gene encodes CDR1 SQVTM and CDR2 ANQGSEA. Points on this clone: Antigen unknown.

The material sequenced was PBMCs. This chain connects TRBV29-1 to TRBJ2-1; perhaps D is TRBD1 or TRBD2 (5 bases each). The receptor was isolated from a man aged 30 to 39 in good health and CMV-seropositive. The DNA of the CDR3 is TGCAGCGTTGTCCTGTGGCCAGGGACCTCGAATGAGCAGTTCTTC. This codes for CSVVLWPGTSNEQFF.